This T cell receptor beta chain came from a study of Graves' ophthalmopathy and Graves' hyperthyroidism. About the research overall: Calling hyperthyroidism stable required that no ophthalmopathy show up within 18 months of follow-up. Findings and limits, study-wide: Most thyroid clonotypes expanded beyond 0.001 frequency were also found in blood. The model's prediction of ophthalmopathy progression had roughly 71% sensitivity and around 72% specificity.

Amplified TCR beta CDR3 regions were obtained using RNA transcripts as template. First-round RT-PCR used HTBI primers; second-round multiplex PCR followed. MiXCR was run by TCRdb on the multiplex PCR reads, yielding one entry per CDR3 protein. The data contain more than 1,000,000 distinct CDR3 sequences, 35% to 40% of them seen just once; the ten biggest clones take up over 8.5%. Worth noting for this clonotype: Its target is not known.

Recruitment covered hyperthyroidism patients aged 18 to 65 whose new diagnosis was of under 2 months' duration. Material for sequencing was peripheral blood or thyroid tissue (not recorded which). The receptor was derived from an adult man with Graves' hyperthyroidism.

As DNA, the CDR3 is TGTGCCAGCAGCTTAGCCGCGAGGACAGGGAATAATGAAAAACTGTTTTTT. Protein product: CASSLAARTGNNEKLFF. The chain has TRBV7-2 and TRBJ1-4, with TRBD1 matching 8 bases. Looked up from germline, CDR1 is SGHTA and CDR2 is FQGNSA. This CDR3 has 17 residues. The V and J ends lost 0 bases and 4 bases, in that order; junction bases with no gene match: 7.